This T cell receptor beta chain was recovered during a study of CD8 T cells in Susac syndrome. RNA was extracted with the RNeasy kit, and a quantity of 0.5 to 1 ug was reverse transcribed using random hexamers. TCRdb recomputed calls from the immunoSEQ multiplex PCR reads with MiXCR, one row per CDR3 protein. Among roughly 140,000 distinct CDR3 sequences listed, approximately 96% were seen once. The sequence was collected from a human donor with Susac syndrome. The sequenced material came from CD4+ T cells from PBMCs.

DNA of the CDR3: TGCAGTGCTAGAGACTCCCTGACACTTTCCAACTATGGCTACACCTTC. Its translation: CSARDSLTLSNYGYTF. The rearrangement joins TRBV20-1 to TRBJ1-2; D is uncertain. Germline V lookup: CDR1 DFQATT, CDR2 SNEGSKA (reference sequence). Trimming cost V 0 bases and J 2 bases, with 16 bases left between them. This CDR3 has 16 residues.